Following are 32 T cell receptor beta chains from one sample sequenced in a study of blood T cell repertoires in COVID-19. Assay used: immunoSEQ multiplex PCR; TCRdb lists only in-frame clones, some missing. This table holds about 100,000 clones, approximately 90% found once. Source material: peripheral blood. All receptors derive from a man in his fifties with acute or convalescent COVID-19.

This chain uses TRBV3-1 (or the pseudogene TRBV3-2) with TRBJ1-2, with TRBD1 as a possible D gene (5 bases). This CDR3 comprises 14 residues. V lost 0 bases, J lost 8 bases, and 13 bases lay in between. The germline V gene encodes CDR1 LGHDT and CDR2 YNNKEL (reference sequence). In DNA form, the CDR3 reads TGTGCCAGCAGCCAAGAGGGCAGGGCGAGGGGCTACACCTTC. It codes for CASSQEGRARGYTF.

V gene TRBV5-1 combines with J gene TRBJ2-7; 8 nucleotides line up with TRBD2. The CDR3 has 14 amino acids. V dropped 2 bases and J dropped 6; count of bases not matched to a gene: 7. CDR1 and CDR2 (germline): SGHRS, YFSETQ. The CDR3 reads CASSFGTSISEQYF. The CDR3 DNA follows: TGCGCCAGCAGCTTTGGGACTAGTATTTCCGAGCAGTACTTC.

This chain joins TRBV5-1 and TRBJ1-1; TRBD1 aligns across 7 bases. Germline-derived CDR1 and CDR2 are SGHRS and YFSETQ. The CDR3 extends over 15 amino acids. V shed 6 bases, J shed 4 bases, and the junction held 12 bases outside the gene matches. This CDR3 is CASKDQGGVFTEAFF. DNA for the CDR3: TGCGCCAGCAAGGATCAGGGGGGAGTGTTCACTGAAGCTTTCTTT.

J is TRBJ2-3 and V is TRBV18; 7 bases agree with TRBD2. CDR3 length: 16 residues. The ends lost 6 bases at V and 1 base at J; junction bases unmatched: 10. The germline CDR1 and CDR2 sequences are KGHSH and LQKENI. CDR3 protein: CASSPWTRLGTDTQYF. For the CDR3, the DNA is TGTGCCAGCTCCCCTTGGACTAGGTTAGGCACAGATACGCAGTATTTT.

The gene calls are TRBV30 and TRBJ1-2; TRBD1 matches 7 bases. The trim removed 0 bases at V and 4 bases at J, leaving 2 bases unmatched. The CDR3 is made up of 13 amino acids. Germline V CDR1 and CDR2: GTSNPN, SVGIG (reference sequence). Here the CDR3 DNA reads TGTGCCTGGAGTGTTCAGGGGGTCTATGGCTACACCTTC. This sequence encodes CAWSVQGVYGYTF.

The gene calls are TRBV5-4 and TRBJ2-7; maybe TRBD2 (6 bases). V dropped 3 bases and J dropped 3 bases, with 13 bases sitting between them. The germline V gene encodes CDR1 SGHNT and CDR2 YYREEE (reference sequence). The CDR3 runs to 14 residues. This CDR3 is CASSSRTTVYEQYF. The CDR3 DNA follows: TGTGCCAGCAGCTCACGGACTACCGTCTACGAGCAGTACTTC.

The rearrangement uses TRBV19 and TRBJ1-5, with D tentatively TRBD1 (6 bases). The CDR3 has 16 residues. Germline V gene lookup returns CDR1 LNHDA and CDR2 SQIVND (reference sequence). V lost 3 bases and J 4 bases, leaving 16 bases between the germline ends. Written as DNA, the CDR3 is TGTGCCAGTAGTATTCTACAGGGAAACGGGAATCAGCCCCAGCATTTT. Translating gives CASSILQGNGNQPQHF.

The rearrangement links TRBV6-2 or TRBV6-3 to TRBJ2-7; 10 nucleotides match TRBD1. V shed 6 bases, J shed 4 bases, and the junction held 9 bases outside the gene matches. CDR1 MNHEY and CDR2 SVGEGT come from the germline V gene. This CDR3 is 15 amino acids long. CDR3 loop: CASSHAGTGVYEQYF. The DNA for the CDR3 is TGTGCCAGCAGCCATGCCGGGACAGGGGTTTACGAGCAGTACTTC.

The chain uses TRBV6-7 and TRBJ1-1; 11 bases line up with TRBD1. TRBV6-7 is classed as an ORF, of uncertain function. V dropped 0 bases and J dropped 2; count of bases not matched to a gene: 8. The CDR3 is 18 residues long. The CDR3 DNA sequence: TGTGCCAGCAGTTACTCGTGTGGGACAGGGGGATATAACACTGAAGCTTTCTTT. The encoded protein is CASSYSCGTGGYNTEAFF.

The rearrangement joins TRBV5-6 to TRBJ1-2; TRBD1 agrees at 7 bases. CDR1 and CDR2 from the germline V gene are SGHDT and YYEEEE. This CDR3 region has 13 residues. Unmatched junction bases numbered 5, after V lost 2 bases and J lost 7 bases. The CDR3 DNA follows: TGTGCCAGCAGCTTAAACAGGGGCGGTGGCTACACCTTC. Protein product: CASSLNRGGGYTF.

V gene TRBV29-1 combines with J gene TRBJ1-5; D call uncertain. Germline V CDR1 and CDR2: SQVTM, ANQGSEA. This CDR3 is built from 13 residues. Trimming took 4 bases from V and 7 from J, leaving 14 bases between them. CDR3 region: CSVAQAAGQPQHF. The CDR3 region has the DNA TGCAGCGTTGCCCAGGCCGCGGGGCAGCCCCAGCATTTT.

The chain joins TRBV12-3 or TRBV12-4 to TRBJ1-2; D not resolved. V lost 5 bases and J lost 6, with 10 bases in between. CDR3 length: 12 residues. CDR3 in amino acids: CASSPLGDGYTF. The CDR3, as DNA: TGTGCCAGCAGTCCTCTCGGAGATGGCTACACCTTC.

This rearrangement joins TRBV27 to TRBJ2-1; TRBD2 matches at 8 bases. Unmatched junction bases numbered 8, after V lost 5 bases and J lost 2 bases. This CDR3 is built from 16 residues. The V gene's germline CDR1 is MNHEY and CDR2 SMNVEV (reference sequence). Written as DNA, the CDR3 is TGTGCCAGCAGTCCCTCAGCGGGAGAAACCTACAATGAGCAGTTCTTC. This codes for CASSPSAGETYNEQFF.

The V gene is TRBV4-3, the J gene TRBJ1-1, with D unclear. Trimming cost V 0 bases and J 5 bases, with 10 bases left between them. Germline V gives CDR1 LGHNA, CDR2 YSLEER. CDR3 length equals 14 residues. In DNA form, the CDR3 reads TGCGCCAGCAGCCAAGATCTGGCGGGGACTGAAGCTTTCTTT. Protein sequence: CASSQDLAGTEAFF.

The chain couples TRBV3-1 (or the pseudogene TRBV3-2) to TRBJ2-2; D not certain. Germline-derived CDR1 and CDR2 are LGHDT and YNNKEL (reference sequence). The CDR3 length is 16 residues. V was pared by 0 bases and J by 4 bases, with 12 bases between. CDR3 in DNA: TGTGCCAGCAGCCAAGAGATGAGAGAATCCACCGGGGAGCTGTTTTTT. Translation gives CASSQEMRESTGELFF.

The chain has TRBV4-1 and TRBJ1-4, with D tentatively TRBD1 (6 bases). Germline assignment: CDR1 MGHRA and CDR2 YSYEKL. CDR3 length: 14 amino acids. V shed 1 base and J shed 8 bases, with 11 bases lying between them. The CDR3 nucleotides are TGCGCCAGCAGCCAAGCGGGGGGGCGAGAAAAACTGTTTTTT. Its protein is CASSQAGGREKLFF.

The chain recombines TRBV18 with TRBJ2-1; 7 bases are shared with TRBD1. CDR3 length: 15 residues. Looked up from germline, CDR1 is KGHSH and CDR2 is LQKENI. V dropped 3 bases and J dropped 1; count of bases not matched to a gene: 3. CDR3 DNA sequence: TGTGCCAGCTCACCGACAGGGATTTCCTACAATGAGCAGTTCTTC. As protein: CASSPTGISYNEQFF.

The chain recombines TRBV5-6 with TRBJ2-3; D possibly corresponds to TRBD2 (5 bases). The CDR3 totals 14 residues. Trimming took off 2 bases at V and 6 bases at J, with 13 bases between the two ends. CDR1 is SGHDT and CDR2 is YYEEEE in the germline V gene. In DNA, the CDR3 is TGTGCCAGCAGCTTCCTCGAGGGATGGGATACGCAGTATTTT. It codes for CASSFLEGWDTQYF.

V usage is TRBV6-5 and J usage is TRBJ1-1; no firm D call. CDR1 is MNHEY, CDR2 SVGAGI, per germline. Trimming cost V 4 bases and J 7 bases, with 16 bases left between them. The CDR3 is made up of 14 amino acids. The DNA of the CDR3 is TGTGCCAGCAGTTTGAAGCAGTCAGGCGTTGAAGCTTTCTTT. It specifies CASSLKQSGVEAFF.

This chain connects TRBV11-2 to TRBJ1-2; D is ambiguous. V lost 1 base to trimming and J lost 6 bases, with 9 bases between them. CDR1 SGHAT and CDR2 FQNNGV come from the germline V gene. The CDR3 loop spans 13 amino acids. CDR3 protein: CASSLVTNNGYTF. The CDR3, as DNA: TGTGCCAGCAGCTTAGTAACGAACAATGGCTACACCTTC.

The chain links TRBV27 to TRBJ1-2, with a possible D match to TRBD1 (6 bases). CDR1 MNHEY and CDR2 SMNVEV come from the germline V gene (reference sequence). The CDR3 has 14 amino acids. Trimming stripped 4 bases from V and 1 base from J, with 10 bases between. CDR3 protein: CASSYTGFNYGYTF. The DNA of the CDR3 is TGTGCCAGCAGTTACACAGGGTTTAACTATGGCTACACCTTC.

V gene TRBV14 combines with J gene TRBJ2-7; D may be TRBD2 (6 bases). Germline-derived CDR1 and CDR2 are SGHDN and FVKESK. This CDR3 contains 13 residues. V gave up 1 base and J gave up 9 bases, with 13 bases separating them. As DNA, the CDR3 is TGTGCCAGCAGCCAAGTACGGATGGAGGGGCAGTACTTC. Protein sequence: CASSQVRMEGQYF.

The chain recombines TRBV7-7 with TRBJ2-1, with 7 nucleotides matching TRBD2. This CDR3 is 15 amino acids long. V shed 5 bases, J shed 0 bases, and the junction held 4 bases outside the gene matches. From germline, CDR1 is SSHAT and CDR2 FNYEAQ (reference sequence). In nucleotides, the CDR3 is TGTGCCAGCAGCCCTCAGCGGGACTCCTACAATGAGCAGTTCTTC. This codes for CASSPQRDSYNEQFF.

The chain carries TRBV30 and TRBJ2-1; D not resolved. The CDR3 length is 14 residues. Trimming cost V 3 bases and J 5 bases, with 14 bases left between them. CDR1 and CDR2 (germline): GTSNPN, SVGIG (reference sequence). This CDR3 reads CAWSILRKNNEQFF. The DNA for the CDR3 is TGTGCCTGGAGCATTCTCAGGAAGAACAATGAGCAGTTCTTC.

This clone was counted a single time. V and J are TRBV27 and TRBJ1-6; unclear D gene. This CDR3 spans 17 amino acids. Trimming left V 4 bases short and J 0 bases short, with 13 bases between. Germline V CDR1 and CDR2: MNHEY, SMNVEV (reference sequence). CDR3 nucleotide sequence: TGTGCCAGCAGTTACGGGTATCGGAGCTCCTATAATTCACCCCTCCACTTT. Amino acids: CASSYGYRSSYNSPLHF.

The rearrangement uses TRBV24-1 and TRBJ2-2, with TRBD1 matching over 9 bases. Germline V lookup: CDR1 KGHDR, CDR2 SFDVKD. Trimming took 3 bases from V and 7 from J; bases not matched to a gene: 5. The CDR3 is made up of 15 amino acids. The chain's CDR3 is CATSDTGTGFGELFF. DNA of the CDR3: TGTGCCACCAGTGATACCGGGACAGGGTTCGGGGAGCTGTTTTTT.

V gene TRBV29-1 combines with J gene TRBJ2-7; D possibly corresponds to TRBD1 (6 bases). Trimming pared 3 bases from V and 1 base from J, leaving 16 bases between. The germline CDR1 and CDR2 sequences are SQVTM and ANQGSEA. This CDR3 contains 15 residues. CDR3 protein: CSVEIRDTQSYEQYF. The CDR3 nucleotides read TGCAGCGTTGAGATTCGGGACACCCAATCCTACGAGCAGTACTTC.

This chain uses TRBV9 with TRBJ1-1, with D tentatively TRBD1 (6 bases). CDR3 length: 16 residues. Trimming removed 0 bases from V and 0 bases from J, with 12 bases in between. Germline loops: CDR1 SGDLS, CDR2 YYNGEE. The CDR3 region has the DNA TGTGCCAGCAGCGTAGTGCCGGACAGCCTGAACACTGAAGCTTTCTTT. Translated: CASSVVPDSLNTEAFF.

This chain uses TRBV6-5 with TRBJ1-6; 9 bases line up with TRBD1. Germline values: CDR1 MNHEY, CDR2 SVGAGI. The CDR3 has 14 amino acids. V was pared by 6 bases and J by 6 bases, with 3 bases of the junction left unmatched. CDR3 nucleotides: TGTGCCAGCAGGCCGGACAGGGGTAATTCACCCCTCCACTTT. This encodes CASRPDRGNSPLHF.

The chain employs TRBV6-5 and TRBJ2-2; 7 positions match TRBD1. Trimming removed 6 bases from V and 6 bases from J; junction bases left unmatched: 4. This CDR3 has 13 residues. The germline V gene encodes CDR1 MNHEY and CDR2 SVGAGI. In DNA, the CDR3 is TGTGCCAGCAGGTCAGGGGGTGCCGGGGAGCTGTTTTTT. This encodes CASRSGGAGELFF.

The chain is built from TRBV27 and TRBJ1-1; TRBD1 aligns across 10 bases. Germline V gives CDR1 MNHEY, CDR2 SMNVEV (reference sequence). The CDR3 runs 14 residues. The J segment lost 6 bases and the V segment lost 5 bases, leaving 6 bases of the junction unmatched. This chain's CDR3 is CASSPPGTGAEAFF. In nucleotides, the CDR3 is TGTGCCAGCAGTCCTCCCGGGACAGGGGCTGAAGCTTTCTTT.

V usage is TRBV19 and J usage is TRBJ1-5; D might be TRBD1 (6 bases). This CDR3 comprises 15 residues. The V end lost 3 bases, the J end lost 3 bases, and 12 bases lay between the germline ends. The germline gives CDR1 LNHDA, CDR2 SQIVND (reference sequence). CDR3 nucleotides: TGTGCCAGTAGTATCCTGGACAGAGACAATCAGCCCCAGCATTTT. Its translation is CASSILDRDNQPQHF.